Each of the 12 T cell receptor beta chains below was sequenced from the same sample in a study of cytomegalovirus exposure and HLA in healthy donors. Libraries were prepared by immunoSEQ multiplex PCR; TCRdb keeps only in-frame clonotypes and omits some of them. In the table there are 50,000 to 65,000 clones, about 95% of which are singletons. The sample was PBMCs. The source of these receptors is a young woman in good health and CMV-seronegative.

J is TRBJ2-3 and V is TRBV19; TRBD1 aligns across 7 bases. Germline values: CDR1 LNHDA, CDR2 SQIVND (reference sequence). The ends lost 4 bases at V and 0 bases at J; junction bases unmatched: 10. There are 17 residues in the CDR3. The CDR3: CASSTTRQGPSTDTQYF. The CDR3 coding sequence is TGTGCCAGTAGTACCACCCGACAGGGCCCAAGCACAGATACGCAGTATTTT.

The chain has TRBV9 and TRBJ1-4; D is perhaps TRBD1 (6 bases). The CDR3 sequence is 16 residues long. V was cut by 1 base and J by 4 bases, with 14 bases left in between. The germline V gene has CDR1 SGDLS and CDR2 YYNGEE. CDR3 sequence reads: CASSVYGGALNEKLFF. The CDR3, as DNA: TGTGCCAGCAGCGTATATGGGGGCGCCCTTAATGAAAAACTGTTTTTT.

The chain links TRBV2 to TRBJ1-2; tentatively, D is TRBD1 (5 bases). Trimming took 3 bases from V and 4 from J, leaving 12 bases between them. The CDR3 has 14 residues. CDR1 is SNHLY, CDR2 FYNNEI, per germline. CDR3 coding DNA: TGTGCCAGCAGTGACCGAGACAGCACCTATGGCTACACCTTC. Translating it yields CASSDRDSTYGYTF.

The chain carries TRBV6-5 and TRBJ1-1; D not resolved. Germline CDR1 is MNHEY and CDR2 is SVGAGI. This CDR3 has 14 residues. Between the trimmed V and J ends, which lost 7 bases and 1 base, there was a span of 13 bases. CDR3 DNA: TGTGCCAGCACCCCAAGGATAGCGAACACTGAAGCTTTCTTT. Encoded protein: CASTPRIANTEAFF.

This clone was counted once. The V and J genes are TRBV29-1 and TRBJ2-7; 8 nucleotides agree with TRBD1. This CDR3 has 13 amino acids. V lost 4 bases, J lost 1 base, and 3 bases stayed unmatched. The germline gives CDR1 SQVTM, CDR2 ANQGSEA. The CDR3 nucleotides are TGCAGCGTTGGGGGACAGGCATCCTACGAGCAGTACTTC. This encodes CSVGGQASYEQYF.

The chain links TRBV29-1 to TRBJ2-1; D may be TRBD1 (6 bases). The CDR3 is 13 amino acids. V was clipped by 7 bases and J by 6 bases, with 16 bases between them. CDR1 is SQVTM and CDR2 is ANQGSEA in the germline V gene. DNA for the CDR3: TGCAGCGGACGACAGGTATTCATCAATGAGCAGTTCTTC. It translates to CSGRQVFINEQFF.

The rearrangement joins TRBV6-5 to TRBJ2-3; possibly TRBD2 for D (6 bases). Germline lookup yields CDR1 MNHEY and CDR2 SVGAGI. The CDR3 extends over 14 amino acids. V lost 2 bases and J 4 bases, leaving 10 bases between the germline ends. The CDR3 DNA follows: TGTGCCAGCAGTTACCGGGACTCCGCAGATACGCAGTATTTT. It specifies CASSYRDSADTQYF.

The V and J genes are TRBV10-2 and TRBJ2-7; 7 bases are shared with TRBD1. The CDR3 extends over 13 amino acids. The trim removed 8 bases at V and 2 bases at J, leaving 6 bases unmatched. Germline V gives CDR1 WSHSY, CDR2 SAAADI. The CDR3 reads CASGRQGPYEQYF. Here the CDR3 DNA reads TGCGCCAGCGGTAGACAGGGCCCCTACGAGCAGTACTTC.

A note on this clone: The germline gene is not matched at one end of the junction; a read error may be the cause. V usage is TRBV6-5 and J usage is TRBJ2-2, with 8 bases that match TRBD1. This CDR3 is built from 15 residues. Germline values: CDR1 MNHEY, CDR2 SVGAGI. CDR3 residues: CASRPDRVLLRGAVF. In nucleotides, the CDR3 is TGTGCCAGCAGACCGGACAGGGTATTACTCCGGGGAGCTGTTTTT.

The rearrangement links TRBV11-3 to TRBJ2-2; 14 bases map to TRBD2. This CDR3 spans 20 amino acids. Germline values: CDR1 SGHNT, CDR2 YENEEA. V shed 5 bases and J 1 base; nucleotides not matched to a gene: 12. The CDR3 coding sequence is TGTGCCAGCAGCCCCCTCAGGGGGGGACTAGCGGGAGAGAACACCGGGGAGCTGTTTTTT. This encodes CASSPLRGGLAGENTGELFF. The full variable domain, in which reference TRBV11-3 and TRBJ2-2 provide the parts outside the CDR3, is EAGVVQSPRYKIIEKKQPVAFWCNPISGHNTLYWYLQNLGQGPELLIRYENEEAVDDSQLPKDRFSAERLKGVDSTLKIQPAELGDSAVYLCASSPLRGGLAGENTGELFFGEGSRLTVL.

This rearrangement joins TRBV5-6 to TRBJ2-1; D possibly corresponds to TRBD1 (6 bases). V lost 6 bases to trimming and J lost 3 bases, with 16 bases between them. The germline CDR1 and CDR2 sequences are SGHDT and YYEEEE. The CDR3 is 15 residues long. This CDR3 reads CASNPPGTRYNEQFF. The CDR3, as DNA: TGTGCCAGCAACCCCCCCGGGACACGCTACAATGAGCAGTTCTTC.

The V call is TRBV4-3, the J call TRBJ2-1, with 7 bases identical to TRBD2. J gave up 6 bases and V 4 bases, and 12 bases lay outside the gene matches. Germline CDR1 and CDR2: LGHNA and YSLEER. This CDR3 region has 16 residues. The CDR3 is CASSPGPASGPNEQFF. The CDR3 DNA reads TGCGCCAGCAGCCCCGGCCCGGCTAGCGGTCCCAATGAGCAGTTCTTC.